This T cell receptor beta chain appears in the sequencing data of a study of CD8+CD57+ T cells in acquired aplastic anemia. CDR3 length: 16 residues. Trimming took 4 bases from V and 1 from J; bases not matched to a gene: 9. Germline CDR1 reads SGHDT; CDR2 reads YYEEEE. Sequencing involved patients with CD8+CD57+ cell expansion previously shown by flow cytometry. Every patient was diagnosed with severe acquired aplastic anemia. Genomic DNA, the template, was used for profiling of the TCR beta VDJ and CDR3. TCRdb re-called the reads through MiXCR, storing one row per CDR3 protein. Of just over 150,000 distinct CDR3 sequences detected, 48% appear once; the ten largest clones hold about 30%.

Source material: sorted CD4+, CD8+, or CD8+CD57+ T cells (not recorded which) from PBMCs. V and J are TRBV5-6 and TRBJ1-1; 8 bases match TRBD1. This TCR was sampled from a human donor with aplastic anemia. CDR3 in amino acids: CASSPRDRLPNTEAFF. The CDR3 DNA reads TGTGCCAGCAGCCCAAGGGACAGGCTACCGAACACTGAAGCTTTCTTT.